This entry concerns a single TCR beta chain. Its antigen is currently not known. Base qualities are not recorded, but no much larger clone differs from it by a single base. This record comes from a study of Ad26.COV2.S vaccination and SARS-CoV-2 variants (dated by TCRdb to 2020 to 2022). At the level of the whole study: Donors in the vaccine arm were drawn from COV1001, a phase I-IIa trial of Ad26.COV2.S in healthy adults that was multicentre, randomized, double-blind and placebo-controlled. Throughout the experiments and outcome assessment, investigators stayed blinded to trial group allocation. A total of 32 samples were included in the TCR-sequenced set, comprising roughly 20 Ad26.COV2.S vaccine recipients, 5 placebo recipients and 8 SARS-CoV-2 convalescent individuals. Trial participants were randomized into five groups of five: low-dose or high-dose Ad26.COV2.S given once or twice, or placebo on both occasions. Ad26.COV2.S was administered intramuscularly at a dose of 5x10^10 or 1x10^11 viral particles, either as one shot or as two shots given 56 days apart. TCRbeta repertoire sequencing served as the tool for gauging how specific and how broad the SARS-CoV-2-reactive T cell receptors were following Ad26.COV2.S vaccination.

In the paper's terms, the treatment or condition label means: 15 to 20 received Ad26.COV2.S at low or high dose, single or two shots; roughly 5 received placebo; per-sample allocation not given. Repertoires of vaccine and placebo recipients were sequenced from samples collected on day 63 after the first injection. Between 29 July and 7 August 2020, Cohort 1b enrolled some 25 adults aged 18-55 years at one site in Boston, USA. As a vaccine, Ad26.COV2.S was a replication-incompetent adenovirus type 26 vector that expressed a prefusion-stabilized SARS-CoV-2 spike protein derived from the original Wuhan strain. The immunoSEQ Assay was used to sequence TCRbeta CDR3 regions. After extraction, genomic DNA underwent amplification by bias-controlled multiplex PCR, followed by high-throughput sequencing. Per the source publication's procedure: To quantify the absolute abundance of every unique TCRbeta CDR3 region, sequences were collapsed and filtered. T cell fraction was estimated by normalization of TCRbeta template counts to usable DNA, with usable DNA being measured through amplification of reference genes present in all nucleated cells. Repertoire TCRs were annotated as SARS-CoV-2-specific when V gene, CDR3 amino acid sequence and J gene were exactly matched to a known reactive TCR set. The reference SARS-CoV-2 TCR set was derived from MIRA and filtered for enrichment in COVID-19-positive ImmuneCODE repertoires, a step that removed public or cross-reactive TCRs. Using the MIRA antigens, annotated TCRs were further analysed by specific ORF or by position within an ORF. Depth was the summed frequency of annotated unique rearrangements, while breadth was defined as annotated unique rearrangements over total unique productive rearrangements. Group comparisons of TCR breadth used two-sided Wilcoxon rank-sum tests. Not all clones reach the TCRdb copy of this immuneACCESS table, which keeps in-frame sequences only. Checked studies attribute under half of the gap to unresolved V genes and leave the rest unexplained. The V and J calls and clone size are taken from that table; D and trimming were inferred from the DNA. For this sample there are hundreds of thousands of clones; more than 80% appear just once. The biggest ten clones account for about 1.5% of the sample.

Summary of the overall study and its limitations: The study was not powered for comparison of responses between vaccine doses or regimens. Substantial breadth of spike-specific CD8+ and CD4+ T cell responses was reported after vaccination. Vaccine and placebo recipients had comparable non-spike TCR breadth, which fits with the vaccine containing only spike. The authors noted that the TCR breadth and depth analyses may have underestimated total T cell responses. Ad26.COV2.S recipients had higher spike-specific TCR breadth than placebo recipients (P = 0.0014).

This sequence originates from a person between 18 and 59 years old who received the Ad26.COV2.S COVID-19 vaccine or a placebo. The sequencing here drew on peripheral blood, taken in a trial of Ad26.COV2.S vaccine versus placebo.

CDR3 region: CASSVGRTGRAQETQYF. In nucleotides, the sequence is TGTGCCAGCAGTGTAGGCCGGACAGGGCGGGCCCAAGAGACCCAGTACTTC. This chain joins TRBV2 to TRBJ2-5; TRBD1 lines up with 8 middle nucleotides. Inclusive of the bounding cysteine and phenylalanine, the CDR3 is 17 residues long. Only the CDR3 DNA stays, 51 bases, in frame from base 1. The germline V gene specifies SNHLY as CDR1 and FYNNEI as CDR2. Trimmed from V: 4 bases; trimmed from J: 1 base; junction bases lacking a gene match: 11.